The source of this T cell receptor beta chain is a study of regulatory T cells in long-lasting Graves disease. Study at large: The term persistent Graves' disease signified upward of 5 years on antithyroid drugs with positive TSH receptor antibodies.

Deletions cut 5 bases from V and 7 bases from J, with 9 bases between. The germline CDR1 and CDR2 sequences are SGHNT and YENEEA. CDR3 length: 13 residues. Building of the TCR beta libraries involved iRepertoire HTBI primers and Arm-PCR of CDR3 regions. MiXCR, run by TCRdb on the multiplex PCR reads, gives a single entry per CDR3 protein. Among roughly 500,000 distinct CDR3 sequences listed, 20% to 25% were seen once. This clonotype was recorded many times. Its antigen is as yet unknown. Study results and limitations: Favored usage of TRBV28, TRBJ1-2 and TRBJ2-5 was recorded in persistent disease. Clonotypes that were public and shared totalled 2,500 to 3,500 in persistent patients versus over 800 in new patients. The TCR repertoire of persistent Graves' patients was less diverse than that of newly diagnosed ones.

Time point defined: persistent/refractory GD, antithyroid drugs over 5 years with positive TRAb. RNA from PBMCs was the source of the TCR library. This chain connects TRBV11-3 to TRBJ1-6; D not resolved. The receptor's source is a female donor with Graves disease. The sequenced sample was peripheral blood mononuclear cells (PBMCs), obtained when the disease was refractory, from a patient treated with antithyroid drugs. In DNA, the CDR3 is TGTGCCAGCAGCGGCAGACTCAATTCACCCCTCCACTTT. Protein: CASSGRLNSPLHF.